One T cell receptor (beta chain) is described in this entry. Original processing methods: Amplification with reference gene primers provided the estimates of nucleated cell counts. Sequencing was performed with immunoSEQ multiplex PCR; in TCRdb, only in-frame clones are kept and a portion is missing. That table gives V, J and clone size, and the DNA gave D and trimming. In the table there are 85,000 to 120,000 clones, 80% to 90% of which are singletons. This CDR3 has 14 amino acids. The germline gives CDR1 SGHNT, CDR2 YYREEE (reference sequence). Unmatched junction bases numbered 7, after V lost 4 bases and J lost 4 bases. This specimen belongs to a study of blood T cell repertoires in COVID-19. Study background: Researchers got acute and convalescent COVID-19 samples from the United States, Italy and Spain. Sources were T cells, B-cell-depleted T cells, or PBMCs; the material itself was cDNA or gDNA.

The sequenced sample was peripheral blood. The genes are TRBV5-4 and TRBJ1-2, with TRBD1 identical over 7 bases. The receptor comes from a man aged 40-49 years with active or convalescent COVID-19. The CDR3, as DNA: TGTGCCAGCAGCACCGACAGGGAGACCTATGGCTACACCTTC. It encodes CASSTDRETYGYTF.